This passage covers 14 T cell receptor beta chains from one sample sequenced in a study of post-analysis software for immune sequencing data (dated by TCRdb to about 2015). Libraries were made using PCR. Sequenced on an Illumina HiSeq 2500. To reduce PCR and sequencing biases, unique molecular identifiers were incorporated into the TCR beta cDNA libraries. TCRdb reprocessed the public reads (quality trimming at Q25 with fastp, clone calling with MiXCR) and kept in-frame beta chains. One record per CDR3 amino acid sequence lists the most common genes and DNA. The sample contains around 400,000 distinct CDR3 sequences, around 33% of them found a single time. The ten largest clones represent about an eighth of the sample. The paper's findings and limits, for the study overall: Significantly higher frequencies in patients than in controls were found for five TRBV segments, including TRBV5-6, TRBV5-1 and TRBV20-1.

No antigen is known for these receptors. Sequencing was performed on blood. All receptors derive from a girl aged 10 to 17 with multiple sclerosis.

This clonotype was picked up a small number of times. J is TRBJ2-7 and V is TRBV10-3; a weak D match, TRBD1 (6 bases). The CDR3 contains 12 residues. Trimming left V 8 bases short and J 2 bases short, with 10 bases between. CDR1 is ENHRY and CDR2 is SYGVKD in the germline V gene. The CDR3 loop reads CAIAGETYEQYF. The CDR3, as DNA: TGTGCCATCGCAGGGGAAACCTACGAGCAGTACTTC.

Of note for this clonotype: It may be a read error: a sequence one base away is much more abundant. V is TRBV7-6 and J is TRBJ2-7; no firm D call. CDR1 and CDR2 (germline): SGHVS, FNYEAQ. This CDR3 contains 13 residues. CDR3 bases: TGTGCCAGCAGCTTAGCTAGTTCCTACGGGCAGTACTTC. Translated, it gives CASSLASSYGQYF.

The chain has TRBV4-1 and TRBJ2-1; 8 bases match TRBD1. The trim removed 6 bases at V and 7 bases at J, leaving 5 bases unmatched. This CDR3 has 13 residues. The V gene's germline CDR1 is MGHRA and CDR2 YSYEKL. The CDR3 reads CASRFTGGNEQFF. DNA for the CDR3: TGCGCCAGCAGATTTACAGGGGGTAATGAGCAGTTCTTC.

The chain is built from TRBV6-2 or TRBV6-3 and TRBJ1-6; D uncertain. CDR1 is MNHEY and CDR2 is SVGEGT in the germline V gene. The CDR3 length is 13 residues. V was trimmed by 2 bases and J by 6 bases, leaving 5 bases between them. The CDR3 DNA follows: TGTGCCAGCAGTTACGGACCTAATTCACCCCTCCACTTT. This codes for CASSYGPNSPLHF.

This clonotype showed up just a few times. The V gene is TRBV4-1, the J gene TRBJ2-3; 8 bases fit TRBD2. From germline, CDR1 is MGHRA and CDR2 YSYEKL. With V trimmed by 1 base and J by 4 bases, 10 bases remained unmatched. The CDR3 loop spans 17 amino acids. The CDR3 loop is CASSQGISGGRADTQYF. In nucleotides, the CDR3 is TGCGCCAGCAGCCAAGGAATCAGCGGGGGTAGGGCAGATACGCAGTATTTT.

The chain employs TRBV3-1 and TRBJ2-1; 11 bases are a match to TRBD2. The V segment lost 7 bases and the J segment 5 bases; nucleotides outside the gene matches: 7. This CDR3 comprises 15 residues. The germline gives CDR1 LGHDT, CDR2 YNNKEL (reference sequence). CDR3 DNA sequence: TGTGCCAGCACCACCCCGGGACTAGCGGACAATGAGCAGTTCTTC. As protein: CASTTPGLADNEQFF.

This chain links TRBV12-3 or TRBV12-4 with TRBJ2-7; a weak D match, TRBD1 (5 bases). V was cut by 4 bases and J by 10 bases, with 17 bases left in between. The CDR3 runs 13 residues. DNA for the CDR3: TGTGCCAGCAGTTCGCGACAGTGGGCAACCCAGTACTTC. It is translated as CASSSRQWATQYF.

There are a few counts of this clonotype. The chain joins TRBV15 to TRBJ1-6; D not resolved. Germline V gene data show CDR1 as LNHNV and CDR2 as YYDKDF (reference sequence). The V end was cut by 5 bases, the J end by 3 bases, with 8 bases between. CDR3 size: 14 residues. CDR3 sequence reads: CATSGGNYNSPLHF. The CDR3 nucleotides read TGTGCCACCAGCGGAGGGAACTATAATTCACCCCTCCACTTT.

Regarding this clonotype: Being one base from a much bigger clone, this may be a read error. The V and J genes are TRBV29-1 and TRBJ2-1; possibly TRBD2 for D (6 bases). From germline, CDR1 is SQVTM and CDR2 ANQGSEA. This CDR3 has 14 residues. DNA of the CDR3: TGCAGCCCCCTTGCGGCGGGGCCCCTCAATAAGCAGTTCTTC. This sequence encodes CSPLAAGPLNKQFF.

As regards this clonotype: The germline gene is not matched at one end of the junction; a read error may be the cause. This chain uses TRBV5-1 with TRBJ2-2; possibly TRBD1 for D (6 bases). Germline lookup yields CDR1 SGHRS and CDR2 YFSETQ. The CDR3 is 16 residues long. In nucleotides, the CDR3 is TGCGCCGGCAGCCCGGGACACACCGCGAACACCGGGGAGCTGTTTTTT. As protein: CAGSPGHTANTGELFF.

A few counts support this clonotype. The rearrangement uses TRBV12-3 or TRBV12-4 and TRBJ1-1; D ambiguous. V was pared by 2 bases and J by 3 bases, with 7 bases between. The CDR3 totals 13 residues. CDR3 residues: CASSLWGDTEAFF. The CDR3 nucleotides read TGTGCCAGCAGTTTATGGGGAGACACTGAAGCTTTCTTT.

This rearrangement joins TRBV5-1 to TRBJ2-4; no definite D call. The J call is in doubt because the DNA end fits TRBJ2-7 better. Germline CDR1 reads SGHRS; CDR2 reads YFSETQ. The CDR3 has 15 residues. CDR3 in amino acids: CASSLKVINSYEQYF. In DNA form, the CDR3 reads TGCGCCAGCAGCTTGAAGGTGATTAACTCCTACGAGCAGTACTTC.

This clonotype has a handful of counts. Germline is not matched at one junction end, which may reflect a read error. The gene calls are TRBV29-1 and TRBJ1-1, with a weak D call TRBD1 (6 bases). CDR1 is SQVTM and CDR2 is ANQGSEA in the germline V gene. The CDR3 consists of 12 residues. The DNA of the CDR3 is TGCAACGTTGAATCACAGGGATCTGAAGCTTTCTTT. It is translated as CNVESQGSEAFF.

Here the CDR3 reads CSVDPTSTGELFF. The CDR3 bases are TGCAGCGTTGACCCGACCTCCACCGGGGAGCTGTTTTTT. This rearrangement joins TRBV29-1 to TRBJ2-2; D is ambiguous. V lost 3 bases and J 4 bases, leaving 9 bases between the germline ends. CDR1 SQVTM and CDR2 ANQGSEA come from the germline V gene. CDR3 length: 13 amino acids.